Presented here are 18 T cell receptor beta chains from one specimen sequenced in a study of Graves' ophthalmopathy and Graves' hyperthyroidism. Transcripts of RNA were the source for amplifying TCR beta CDR3 regions. The first-round RT-PCR employed HTBI primers together with the Qiagen OneStep RT-PCR kit. A multiplex PCR was then performed as the second round. TCRdb re-called the multiplex PCR reads through MiXCR, storing one row per CDR3 protein. The table lists about 1.1 million distinct CDR3 sequences, 35% to 40% of them singletons. Sample: peripheral blood or thyroid tissue (not recorded which). The origin of the receptors is an adult man with Graves' hyperthyroidism.

The chain has TRBV4-1 and TRBJ2-5; D is possibly TRBD2 (5 bases). Trimming removed 1 base at V and 5 bases at J, with 20 bases between. CDR1 and CDR2 (germline): MGHRA, YSYEKL. The CDR3 totals 17 residues. CDR3 sequence (DNA): TGCGCCAGCAGCCAAGTTTCTGGCGGGTGGTTTGTGGAGACCCAGTACTTC. This encodes CASSQVSGGWFVETQYF.

This clonotype was seen repeatedly, ten times or more. V and J are TRBV5-1 and TRBJ2-2; D is undetermined. Germline loops: CDR1 SGHRS, CDR2 YFSETQ. The CDR3 length is 14 residues. Trimming took 4 bases from V and 1 from J, leaving 8 bases between them. This CDR3 is CASSPGMNTGELFF. The DNA of the CDR3 is TGCGCCAGCAGCCCGGGTATGAACACCGGGGAGCTGTTTTTT.

The chain employs TRBV28 and TRBJ1-5, with a tentative D call TRBD1 (5 bases). There are 14 residues in the CDR3. Looked up from germline, CDR1 is MDHEN and CDR2 is SYDVKM. The V gene lost 8 bases and the J gene lost 6 bases, with 17 bases spanning the gap. As DNA, the CDR3 is TGTGCCAGCCTCGGAGGGGCTGGAGGTCAGCCCCAGCATTTT. The encoded protein is CASLGGAGGQPQHF.

This clonotype was recorded a few times. V usage is TRBV7-9 and J usage is TRBJ2-5; 8 nucleotides match TRBD1. Losses at the gene ends were 5 bases for V and 5 bases for J; bases not matched to a gene: 10. The CDR3 length is 15 residues. Germline V gives CDR1 SEHNR, CDR2 FQNEAQ (reference sequence). The CDR3 spells CASSLRSTGEETQYF. The CDR3 bases are TGTGCCAGCAGCCTTCGGTCGACAGGGGAGGAGACCCAGTACTTC.

This clonotype was counted a few times. The rearrangement joins TRBV6-6 to TRBJ2-7; 7 positions agree with TRBD1. Germline trimming cut 2 bases from V and 7 bases from J; bases unmatched to any gene: 17. Germline CDR1 is MNHNY and CDR2 is SVGAGI (reference sequence). The CDR3 runs 17 residues. The CDR3 nucleotides read TGTGCCAGCAGTTACGCACCTTGGAGAGGGGGCGAGGGGGAGCAGTACTTC. This translates into CASSYAPWRGGEGEQYF.

This clonotype was picked up many times. The chain joins TRBV2 to TRBJ1-2, with unresolved D. V was clipped by 4 bases and J by 2 bases, with 8 bases between them. Germline CDR1 reads SNHLY; CDR2 reads FYNNEI. The CDR3 is 13 residues long. As DNA, the CDR3 is TGTGCCAGCAGTGGTAGCACGAACTATGGCTACACCTTC. This translates into CASSGSTNYGYTF.

This clonotype showed up just a few times. This chain joins TRBV29-1 and TRBJ2-2; 10 bases match TRBD2. Per the germline V gene, CDR1 is SQVTM and CDR2 is ANQGSEA. J was trimmed by 7 bases and V by 4 bases; bases with no gene match: 6. This CDR3 region has 14 residues. The CDR3 sequence is CSVASGSRSGELFF. CDR3 bases: TGCAGCGTTGCTAGCGGGAGTAGGAGCGGGGAGCTGTTTTTT.

The V call is TRBV29-1, the J call TRBJ1-5; 8 bases agree with TRBD1. Germline values: CDR1 SQVTM, CDR2 ANQGSEA. CDR3 length: 13 amino acids. The V segment lost 5 bases and the J segment 5 bases; nucleotides outside the gene matches: 5. The CDR3 is CSVRQGRDQPQHF. CDR3 nucleotides: TGCAGCGTTCGACAGGGGAGGGATCAGCCCCAGCATTTT.

The table lists this clonotype with many counts. The V and J genes are TRBV2 and TRBJ2-7, with D maybe TRBD1 (6 bases). Germline CDR1 is SNHLY and CDR2 is FYNNEI. With 11 bases removed from V and 3 bases from J, the gap between germline ends came to 20 bases. This CDR3 has 14 residues. The CDR3 coding sequence is TGTGCCCAAGGGGGTCGAGGGGAAAGCTACGAGCAGTACTTC. It is translated as CAQGGRGESYEQYF.

This clonotype was detected a few times. The rearrangement uses TRBV6-6 and TRBJ1-4, with D tentatively TRBD1 (6 bases). CDR3 length: 15 residues. CDR1 and CDR2 (germline): MNHNY, SVGAGI (reference sequence). With 5 bases removed from V and 6 bases from J, the gap between germline ends came to 16 bases. The CDR3 sequence: CASSPRDTVYEKLFF. The CDR3 region has the DNA TGTGCCAGCAGTCCCCGGGACACCGTCTATGAAAAACTGTTTTTT.

A few counts support this clonotype. The gene calls are TRBV12-3 or TRBV12-4 and TRBJ1-2; D remains ambiguous. The CDR3 is 14 amino acids. The V and J ends lost 4 bases and 1 base respectively, with 10 bases between them. CDR3 nucleotide sequence: TGTGCCAGCAGTTCCGGACGGATTAACTATGGCTACACCTTC. Its translation is CASSSGRINYGYTF.

This clonotype was found a few times. A much bigger clone sits one base away, suggesting this may be a read error. The V call is TRBV5-1, the J call TRBJ1-6; no clear D gene. V was shortened by 0 bases and J by 8 bases, with 12 bases between the two germline ends. This CDR3 region has 15 residues. The germline gives CDR1 SGHRS, CDR2 YFSETQ. In DNA form, the CDR3 reads TGCGCCAGCAGCTTGGCCGGGTCTGTCGATTCACCCCTCCACTTT. It encodes CASSLAGSVDSPLHF. The complete variable domain, with remaining parts taken from reference TRBV5-1 and TRBJ1-6, reads KAGVTQTPRYLIKTRGQQVTLSCSPISGHRSVSWYQQTPGQGLQFLFEYFSETQRNKGNFPGRFSGRQFSNSRSEMNVSTLELGDSALYLCASSLAGSVDSPLHFGNGTRLTVT.

This clonotype was seen ten or more times. The junction departs from germline at one end; a sequencing error may be responsible. J is TRBJ2-7 and V is TRBV5-1; 7 bases align to TRBD1. Germline CDR1 reads SGHRS; CDR2 reads YFSETQ. This CDR3 comprises 14 residues. CDR3 bases: TGTGCCAGCAGCCCCAGGGACAGATCCTACGAGCAGTACTTC. Its translation is CASSPRDRSYEQYF.

The chain carries TRBV10-2 and TRBJ1-2; TRBD1 matches at 9 bases. This CDR3 is built from 16 residues. Germline V gene data show CDR1 as WSHSY and CDR2 as SAAADI. V gave up 6 bases and J gave up 7 bases; unmatched junction bases: 15. The CDR3, as DNA: TGCGCCAGCAGGATGACAGGGGGTTCTGGGCAGGGTGGCTACACCTTC. The encoded protein is CASRMTGGSGQGGYTF.

V usage is TRBV19 and J usage is TRBJ1-1, with D tentatively TRBD1 (6 bases). The CDR3 is 16 residues long. V lost 9 bases to trimming and J lost 0 bases, with 20 bases between them. Germline-derived CDR1 and CDR2 are LNHDA and SQIVND (reference sequence). DNA for the CDR3: TGTGCCAGCTCACCTACCCCCGGGGGCATGAACACTGAAGCTTTCTTT. Translation gives CASSPTPGGMNTEAFF.

Comments on this clonotype: The junction does not match germline at one end; this may be a read error. The gene calls are TRBV10-3 and TRBJ1-1; D gene ambiguous. The CDR3 is made up of 16 amino acids. The germline V gene has CDR1 ENHRY and CDR2 SYGVKD. The CDR3 DNA is TGTGCCAGCAGTGAAACACCGGGCAGTGGGAGGGCTGAAGCTTTCTTT. Amino acids: CASSETPGSGRAEAFF.

The chain is built from TRBV2 and TRBJ2-7; the match to TRBD1 covers 9 bases. Germline trimming cut 8 bases from V and 6 bases from J; bases unmatched to any gene: 8. The CDR3 is 13 amino acids. Germline CDR1 SNHLY, CDR2 FYNNEI. The CDR3, as DNA: TGTGCCAGCGGCAGGGACAGGGTAGTCGAGCAGTACTTC. Translation gives CASGRDRVVEQYF.

This clonotype was counted at least ten times. The rearrangement joins TRBV19 to TRBJ2-5, with D possibly matching TRBD2 (5 bases). Germline loops: CDR1 LNHDA, CDR2 SQIVND (reference sequence). Trimming pared 3 bases from V and 1 base from J, leaving 9 bases between. This CDR3 comprises 14 residues. For the CDR3, the DNA is TGTGCCAGTAGTATCGGTGGAGGCCAAGAGACCCAGTACTTC. Translated: CASSIGGGQETQYF.